This TCR beta chain emerged from a study of cytomegalovirus exposure and HLA in healthy donors. This clone appeared a few times. At the time of sampling, donors were nominally healthy, though unrecorded immune exposures were likely. Vbeta (60) and Jbeta (13) primers were used in the PCR. The protocol was immunoSEQ multiplex PCR, while the TCRdb copy is restricted to in-frame clones and leaves out a portion. The data show roughly 150,000 clones, with around 73% seen just once and more than 1.4% held by the top ten. Between the trimmed V and J ends, which lost 5 bases and 7 bases, there was a span of 12 bases. Germline lookup yields CDR1 MNHEY and CDR2 SVGAGI. This CDR3 has 13 residues.

This chain connects TRBV6-5 to TRBJ1-5; D unresolved. This TCR came from a male donor in good health and CMV-seronegative. Sequenced material: PBMCs. The CDR3 here is CASSPGRGQPQHF. The DNA for the CDR3 is TGTGCCAGCAGTCCCGGACGGGGACAGCCCCAGCATTTT.